Sequencing of this T cell receptor (beta chain) was carried out in a study of shared clonotypes between healthy human individuals. Data came from immunoSEQ multiplex PCR; TCRdb stores just in-frame clones and leaves some out. The table records about 1.4 million clones, 96% of them present only once. The source is a young man in good health. The sample comprised naive CD4+ T cells sorted from blood. Subset in this sample: CD45RA+ positively selected.

CDR3: CSARIVHEQYF. The CDR3 nucleotides are TGCAGTGCTAGAATAGTCCACGAGCAGTACTTC. This chain joins TRBV20-1 and TRBJ2-7; D uncertain. CDR1 DFQATT and CDR2 SNEGSKA come from the germline V gene (reference sequence). The CDR3 is made up of 11 amino acids. The germline V and J ends were trimmed by 2 bases and 5 bases, with 7 bases remaining between them.